This TCR beta chain was obtained from a study of shared clonotypes between healthy human individuals. About the study: For every donor, three CD4 naive, three CD4 memory, two CD8 naive and one CD8 memory plates were used.

CDR1 is MDHEN, CDR2 SYDVKM, per germline. This CDR3 has 15 amino acids. Trimming pared 3 bases from V and 4 bases from J, leaving 15 bases between. In this sample, this clone turned up a few times. As yet, its antigen is unknown. Study-level points and caveats: Richness estimates generally favored naive over memory subsets.

Generated by immunoSEQ multiplex PCR, the TCRdb table keeps only in-frame clones and is missing some. The data contain around 990,000 clones, roughly 77% of them singletons. Donors comprised healthy HIV-negative adults lacking recent acute infections or vaccinations. It was into CD45RA+ naive and CD45RA-negative memory subsets that the CD4+ cells were split. The sequenced material came from memory CD4+ T cells from PBMCs. The subset here: CD45RA-negative fraction. The chain uses TRBV28 and TRBJ1-2, with a weak D call TRBD1 (5 bases). This receptor was taken from a man aged 18-30 years in good health. Some clones in this sample may be carry-over from other donors' samples. This CDR3 is CASSFSQGSAYGYTF. The DNA of the CDR3 is TGTGCCAGCAGTTTTAGCCAGGGCTCTGCCTATGGCTACACCTTC.